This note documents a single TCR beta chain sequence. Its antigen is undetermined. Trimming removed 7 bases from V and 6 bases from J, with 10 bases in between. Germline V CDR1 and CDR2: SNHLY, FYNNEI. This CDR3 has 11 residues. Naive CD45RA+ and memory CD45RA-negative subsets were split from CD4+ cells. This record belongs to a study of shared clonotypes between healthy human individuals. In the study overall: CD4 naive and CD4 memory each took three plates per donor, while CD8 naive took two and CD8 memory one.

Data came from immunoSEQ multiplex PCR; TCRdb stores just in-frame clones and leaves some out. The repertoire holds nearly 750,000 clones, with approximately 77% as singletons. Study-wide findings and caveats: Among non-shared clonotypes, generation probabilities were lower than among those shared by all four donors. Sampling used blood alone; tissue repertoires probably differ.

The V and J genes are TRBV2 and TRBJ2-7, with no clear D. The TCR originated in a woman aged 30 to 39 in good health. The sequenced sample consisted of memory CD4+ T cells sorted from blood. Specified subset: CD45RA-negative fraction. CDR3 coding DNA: TGTGCCAGCACTGTCATGGGCGAGCAGTACTTC. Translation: CASTVMGEQYF.